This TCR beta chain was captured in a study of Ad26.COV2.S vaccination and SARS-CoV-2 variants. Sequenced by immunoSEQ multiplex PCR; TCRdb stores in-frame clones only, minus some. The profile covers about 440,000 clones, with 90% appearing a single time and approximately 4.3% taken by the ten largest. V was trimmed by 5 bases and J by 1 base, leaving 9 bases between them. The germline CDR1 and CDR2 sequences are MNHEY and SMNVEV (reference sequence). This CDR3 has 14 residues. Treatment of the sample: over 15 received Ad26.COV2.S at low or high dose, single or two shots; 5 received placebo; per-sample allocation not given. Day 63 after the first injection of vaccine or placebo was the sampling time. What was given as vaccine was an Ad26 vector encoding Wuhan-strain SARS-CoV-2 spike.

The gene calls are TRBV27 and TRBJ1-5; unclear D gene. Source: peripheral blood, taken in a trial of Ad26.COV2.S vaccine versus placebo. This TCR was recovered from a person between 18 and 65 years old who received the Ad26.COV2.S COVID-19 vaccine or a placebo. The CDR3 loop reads CASSTDKSNQPQHF. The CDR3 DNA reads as TGTGCCAGCAGTACCGACAAGAGCAATCAGCCCCAGCATTTT.